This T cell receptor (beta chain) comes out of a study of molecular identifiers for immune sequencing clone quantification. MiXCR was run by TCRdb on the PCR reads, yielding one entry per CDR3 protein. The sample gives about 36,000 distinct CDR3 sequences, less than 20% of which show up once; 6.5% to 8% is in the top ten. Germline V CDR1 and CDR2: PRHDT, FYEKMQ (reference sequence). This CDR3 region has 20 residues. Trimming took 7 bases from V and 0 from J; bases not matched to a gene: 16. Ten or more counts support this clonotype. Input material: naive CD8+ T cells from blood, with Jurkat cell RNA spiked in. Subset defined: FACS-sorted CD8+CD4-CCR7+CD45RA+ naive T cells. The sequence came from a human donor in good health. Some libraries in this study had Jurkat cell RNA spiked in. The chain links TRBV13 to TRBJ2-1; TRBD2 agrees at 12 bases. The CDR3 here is CASTLSPGLAGRGSYNEQFF. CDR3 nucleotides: TGTGCCAGCACCCTCTCTCCGGGACTAGCGGGCCGCGGCTCCTACAATGAGCAGTTCTTC.